This T cell receptor beta chain was captured in a study of cytomegalovirus exposure and HLA in healthy donors. Overall study: Across a few hundred genotyped donors, 65% to 90% landed in the Caucasian-associated ancestry cluster. Findings and caveats of the study: A prior analysis recorded that most TCR beta V segments were productive about 87% or about 30% of the time. In a later analysis, HLA-C alleles had the fewest associated TCRs, DRB1 alleles the most. TCR beta sequences reportedly predicted most subjects' HLA-A and HLA-B alleles accurately.

V shed 0 bases and J shed 0 bases, with 9 bases lying between them. CDR1 and CDR2 from the germline V gene are MNHNS and SASEGT. This CDR3 region has 15 residues. Details on this clone: Its antigen is not known.

The PCR contained 60 Vbeta and 13 Jbeta primers. Only in-frame clones appear in the TCRdb table, and some are missing; sequencing was by immunoSEQ multiplex PCR. This table has roughly 160,000 clones, about three quarters appearing once. The receptor was isolated from a female donor in good health and CMV-seronegative. V gene TRBV6-1 combines with J gene TRBJ2-7; maybe TRBD1 (5 bases). Sequencing was performed on PBMCs. This CDR3 is CASSEAWQGSYEQYF. CDR3 nucleotides: TGTGCCAGCAGTGAAGCATGGCAGGGCTCCTACGAGCAGTACTTC.